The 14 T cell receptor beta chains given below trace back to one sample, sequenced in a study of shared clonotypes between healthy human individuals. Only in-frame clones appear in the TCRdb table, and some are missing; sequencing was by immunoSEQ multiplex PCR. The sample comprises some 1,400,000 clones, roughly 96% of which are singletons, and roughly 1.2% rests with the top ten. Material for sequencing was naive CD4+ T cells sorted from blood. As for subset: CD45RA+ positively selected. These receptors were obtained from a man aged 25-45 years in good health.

CDR3 amino acids: CASSPVRTGGVLTGELFF. CDR3 in DNA: TGTGCCAGCAGCCCGGTCCGGACAGGGGGCGTCTTAACCGGGGAGCTGTTTTTT. The V gene is TRBV5-6, the J gene TRBJ2-2; 11 positions agree with TRBD1. Looked up from germline, CDR1 is SGHDT and CDR2 is YYEEEE. The CDR3 runs 18 residues. The ends lost 4 bases at V and 5 bases at J; junction bases unmatched: 13. The full variable domain, with the rest looked up from reference TRBV5-6 and TRBJ2-2, is DAGVTQSPTHLIKTRGQQVTLRCSPKSGHDTVSWYQQALGQGPQFIFQYYEEEERQRGNFPDRFSGHQFPNYSSELNVNALLLGDSALYLCASSPVRTGGVLTGELFFGEGSRLTVL.

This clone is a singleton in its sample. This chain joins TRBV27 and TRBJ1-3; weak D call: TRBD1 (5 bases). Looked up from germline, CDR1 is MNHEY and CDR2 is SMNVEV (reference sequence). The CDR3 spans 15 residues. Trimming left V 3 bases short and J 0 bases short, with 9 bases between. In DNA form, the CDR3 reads TGTGCCAGCAGTTTCGGTGGGGGCTCTGGAAACACCATATATTTT. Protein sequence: CASSFGGGSGNTIYF.

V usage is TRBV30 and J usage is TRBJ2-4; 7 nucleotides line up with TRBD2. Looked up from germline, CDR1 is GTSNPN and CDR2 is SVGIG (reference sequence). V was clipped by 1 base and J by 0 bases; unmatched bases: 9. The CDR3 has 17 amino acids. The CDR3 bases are TGTGCCTGGAGTGAAATACAACTAGCGCTAGCCAAAAACATTCAGTACTTC. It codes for CAWSEIQLALAKNIQYF.

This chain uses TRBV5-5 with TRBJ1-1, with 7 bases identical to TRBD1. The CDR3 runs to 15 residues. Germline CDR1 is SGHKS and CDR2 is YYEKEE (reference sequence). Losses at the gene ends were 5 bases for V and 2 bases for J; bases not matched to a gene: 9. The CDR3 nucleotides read TGTGCCAGCAGTCATCTGGACAGGCCCAACACTGAAGCTTTCTTT. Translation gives CASSHLDRPNTEAFF.

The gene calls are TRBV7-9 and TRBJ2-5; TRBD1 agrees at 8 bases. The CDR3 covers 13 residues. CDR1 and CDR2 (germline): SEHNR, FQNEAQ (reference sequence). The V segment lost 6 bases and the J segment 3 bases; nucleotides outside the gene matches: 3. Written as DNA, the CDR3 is TGTGCCAGCAGTCGACAGGGGAAAGAGACCCAGTACTTC. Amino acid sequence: CASSRQGKETQYF.

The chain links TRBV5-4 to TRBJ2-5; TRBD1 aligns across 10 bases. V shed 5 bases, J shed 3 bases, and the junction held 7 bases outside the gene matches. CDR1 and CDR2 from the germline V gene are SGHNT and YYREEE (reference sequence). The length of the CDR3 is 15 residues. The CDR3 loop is CASRKDRGWEETQYF. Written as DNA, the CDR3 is TGTGCCAGCAGGAAGGACAGGGGGTGGGAAGAGACCCAGTACTTC.

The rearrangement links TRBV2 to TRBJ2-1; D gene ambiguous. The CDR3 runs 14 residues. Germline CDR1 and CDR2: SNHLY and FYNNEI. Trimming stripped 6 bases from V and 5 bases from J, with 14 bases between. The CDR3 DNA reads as TGTGCCAGCAGAAGGTCCTCGGTTAACAATGAGCAGTTCTTC. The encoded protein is CASRRSSVNNEQFF. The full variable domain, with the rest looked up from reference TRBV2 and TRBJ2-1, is EPEVTQTPSHQVTQMGQEVILRCVPISNHLYFYWYRQILGQKVEFLVSFYNNEISEKSEIFDDQFSVERPDGSNFTLKIRSTKLEDSAMYFCASRRSSVNNEQFFGPGTRLTVL.

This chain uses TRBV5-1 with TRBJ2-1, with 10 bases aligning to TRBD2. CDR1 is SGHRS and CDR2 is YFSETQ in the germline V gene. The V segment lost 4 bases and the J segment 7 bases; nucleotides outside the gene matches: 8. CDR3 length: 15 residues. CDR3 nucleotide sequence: TGCGCCAGCAGCCAAACTAGCGGGGTAGTAAATGAGCAGTTCTTC. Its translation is CASSQTSGVVNEQFF.

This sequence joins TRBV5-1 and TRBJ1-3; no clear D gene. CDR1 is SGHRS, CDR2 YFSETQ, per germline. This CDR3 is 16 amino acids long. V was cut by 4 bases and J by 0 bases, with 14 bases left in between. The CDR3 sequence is CASSPDGANSGNTIYF. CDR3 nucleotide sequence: TGCGCCAGCAGCCCCGACGGAGCAAACTCTGGAAACACCATATATTTT. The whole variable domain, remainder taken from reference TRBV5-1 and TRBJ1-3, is KAGVTQTPRYLIKTRGQQVTLSCSPISGHRSVSWYQQTPGQGLQFLFEYFSETQRNKGNFPGRFSGRQFSNSRSEMNVSTLELGDSALYLCASSPDGANSGNTIYFGEGSWLTVV.

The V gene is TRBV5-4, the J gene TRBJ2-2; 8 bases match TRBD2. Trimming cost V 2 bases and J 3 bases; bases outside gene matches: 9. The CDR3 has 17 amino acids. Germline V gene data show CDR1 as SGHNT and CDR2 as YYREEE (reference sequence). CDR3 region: CASSFPGGGRYTGELFF. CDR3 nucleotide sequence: TGTGCCAGCAGCTTCCCCGGGGGCGGGAGGTACACCGGGGAGCTGTTTTTT.

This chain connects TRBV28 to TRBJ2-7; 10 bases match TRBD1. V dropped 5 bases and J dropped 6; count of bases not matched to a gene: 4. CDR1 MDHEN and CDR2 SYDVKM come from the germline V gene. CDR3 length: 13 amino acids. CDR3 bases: TGTGCCAGCAGTATCGGACAGGGGGGCGAGCAGTACTTC. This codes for CASSIGQGGEQYF. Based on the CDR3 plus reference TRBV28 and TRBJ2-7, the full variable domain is DVKVTQSSRYLVKRTGEKVFLECVQDMDHENMFWYRQDPGLGLRLIYFSYDVKMKEKGDIPEGYSVSREKKERFSLILESASTNQTSMYLCASSIGQGGEQYFGPGTRLTVT.

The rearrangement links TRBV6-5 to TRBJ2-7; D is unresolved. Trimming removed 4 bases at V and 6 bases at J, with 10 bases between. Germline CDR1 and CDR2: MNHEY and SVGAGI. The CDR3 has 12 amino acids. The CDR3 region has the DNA TGTGCCAGCAGTTTCCGGTTCGGCGAGCAGTACTTC. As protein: CASSFRFGEQYF.

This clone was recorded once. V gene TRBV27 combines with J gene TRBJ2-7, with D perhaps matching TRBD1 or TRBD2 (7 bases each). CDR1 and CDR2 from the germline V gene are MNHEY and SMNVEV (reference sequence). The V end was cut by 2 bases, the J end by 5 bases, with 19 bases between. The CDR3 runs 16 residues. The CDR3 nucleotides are TGTGCCAGCAGTTTAGCCCCGGGGAGGGGGCGGCACGAGCAGTACTTC. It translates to CASSLAPGRGRHEQYF.

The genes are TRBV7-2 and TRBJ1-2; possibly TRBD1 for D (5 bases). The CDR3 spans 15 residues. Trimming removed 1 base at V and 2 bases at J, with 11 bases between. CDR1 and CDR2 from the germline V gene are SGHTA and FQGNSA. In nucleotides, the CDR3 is TGTGCCAGCAGCTTAGACAGGACTTTCAACTATGGCTACACCTTC. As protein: CASSLDRTFNYGYTF.